These 10 T cell receptor beta chains were sequenced from one sample in a study of control samples from healthy donors and cancer patients. Using immunoSEQ multiplex PCR, the repertoire was profiled, and TCRdb retains in-frame clones only, with some absent. The sample records 85,000 to 120,000 clones, 92% being singletons. Sequencing used blood. These receptors were taken from a woman between 18 and 29 years old in good health.

The chain has TRBV30 and TRBJ2-1; TRBD1 matches 8 bases. The germline CDR1 and CDR2 sequences are GTSNPN and SVGIG (reference sequence). With V trimmed by 3 bases and J by 0 bases, 1 base remained unmatched. The CDR3 is 14 amino acids. DNA of the CDR3: TGTGCCTGGAGCCAGGGGGCCTCCTACAATGAGCAGTTCTTC. Its protein is CAWSQGASYNEQFF.

The gene calls are TRBV19 and TRBJ1-4; no clear D gene. The germline CDR1 and CDR2 sequences are LNHDA and SQIVND (reference sequence). V was trimmed by 3 bases and J by 5 bases, leaving 7 bases between them. The CDR3 runs 13 residues. Here the CDR3 reads CASSILANEKLFF. The CDR3 region has the DNA TGTGCCAGTAGTATTTTAGCAAATGAAAAACTGTTTTTT. Combining the CDR3 with reference TRBV19 and TRBJ1-4 gives the whole variable domain DGGITQSPKYLFRKEGQNVTLSCEQNLNHDAMYWYRQDPGQGLRLIYYSQIVNDFQKGDIAEGYSVSREKKESFPLTVTSAQKNPTAFYLCASSILANEKLFFGSGTQLSVL.

About this clone: The identical CDR3 is also encoded by other nucleotide sequences in the sample. V gene TRBV2 combines with J gene TRBJ1-1; D may be TRBD1 (5 bases). This CDR3 contains 11 residues. The V gene's germline CDR1 is SNHLY and CDR2 FYNNEI. The V and J ends lost 8 bases and 5 bases respectively, with 9 bases between them. The CDR3 sequence is CASQGGTEAFF. DNA of the CDR3: TGTGCCAGCCAGGGTGGGACTGAAGCTTTCTTT.

V and J are TRBV6-1 and TRBJ2-3, with D possibly being TRBD2 (5 bases). From germline, CDR1 is MNHNS and CDR2 SASEGT. V dropped 0 bases and J dropped 0 bases, with 7 bases sitting between them. This CDR3 region has 15 residues. For the CDR3, the DNA is TGTGCCAGCAGTGAAGCGTCGGGGAGCACAGATACGCAGTATTTT. Translating it yields CASSEASGSTDTQYF.

J is TRBJ2-7 and V is TRBV5-4; the match to TRBD1 covers 10 bases. CDR1 and CDR2 (germline): SGHNT, YYREEE (reference sequence). With 4 bases clipped from V and 5 bases from J, the junction kept 3 bases outside the gene matches. The CDR3 loop spans 13 amino acids. CDR3 DNA sequence: TGTGCCAGCAGCCGGGACAGGGGTGACGAGCAGTACTTC. As protein: CASSRDRGDEQYF.

CDR3 DNA sequence: TGTGCCAGCAGTTTGTGGGGAATTGGGGCTGAAGCTTTCTTT. Translated: CASSLWGIGAEAFF. V and J are TRBV28 and TRBJ1-1, with D unresolved. CDR3 length: 14 residues. The germline gives CDR1 MDHEN, CDR2 SYDVKM. The ends were cut back, 3 bases at V and 6 bases at J, with 14 bases in the middle.

The chain employs TRBV5-8 and TRBJ2-7; D call uncertain. Germline CDR1 SGHTS, CDR2 YDEGEE. CDR3 length: 11 residues. V lost 0 bases, J lost 3 bases, and 1 base lay in between. The CDR3 bases are TGTGCCAGCAGCTTGGGCTACGAGCAGTACTTC. As protein: CASSLGYEQYF.

The chain employs TRBV9 and TRBJ2-7, with TRBD1 matching 8 bases. V shed 3 bases, J shed 5 bases, and the junction held 10 bases outside the gene matches. Germline lookup yields CDR1 SGDLS and CDR2 YYNGEE. CDR3 length: 15 amino acids. The CDR3 DNA reads as TGTGCCAGCAGCGCCCCGGACAGGGATGGGGACGAGCAGTACTTC. Encoded protein: CASSAPDRDGDEQYF.

The V and J genes are TRBV27 and TRBJ2-3, with 10 bases that match TRBD2. Losses at the gene ends were 6 bases for V and 2 bases for J; bases not matched to a gene: 11. This CDR3 region has 17 residues. CDR1 is MNHEY, CDR2 SMNVEV, per germline (reference sequence). The CDR3 loop reads CASSRPIAGGFTDTQYF. The CDR3, as DNA: TGTGCCAGCAGCAGACCCATAGCGGGGGGTTTCACAGATACGCAGTATTTT.

The chain carries TRBV2 and TRBJ1-5; 11 bases agree with TRBD1. The CDR3 is made up of 16 amino acids. V lost 6 bases to trimming and J lost 6 bases; unmatched junction nucleotides: 10. Germline V gene lookup returns CDR1 SNHLY and CDR2 FYNNEI. The CDR3 DNA reads as TGTGCCAGCAGCGCCCCGGACAGGGGGCCCGTTCAGCCCCAGCATTTT. The encoded protein is CASSAPDRGPVQPQHF.